The rows below give T cell receptor beta chains drawn from one sample of a study of blood T cell repertoires in COVID-19. Repertoires were generated with immunoSEQ multiplex PCR, while TCRdb's copy carries only in-frame clones and drops some. The profile shows about 44,000 clones, roughly nine tenths of them singletons. The sample consisted of peripheral blood. The source of these receptors is a man aged 65 to 85 with active COVID-19. Each CDR3 is given with its conserved first and last residue. D genes are given only for firm matches. For some rows the clone size is stated as once, few or many, or as a class when expanded; others skip it.

CDR3nt,CDR3aa,v_gene,d_gene,j_gene,abundance
TGCGCCAGCAGCTTGGACCCTAGCGAGCAGTACTTC,CASSLDPSEQYF,TRBV5-1,-,TRBJ2-7,few
TGTGCCAGCAGCTTGACAGGGGGAAACGGGGAGCTGTTTTTT,CASSLTGGNGELFF,TRBV5-4,TRBD1,TRBJ2-2,medium-sized
TGTGCCAGCAGCCAAGGGGACAGGGGGGACTATGGCTACACCTTC,CASSQGDRGDYGYTF,TRBV3-1/TRBV3-2,TRBD1,TRBJ1-2,-
TGTGCCAGTAGTATAGAGGAGGGGGCATATTCACCCCTCCACTTT,CASSIEEGAYSPLHF,TRBV19,TRBD1,TRBJ1-6,-
TGCGCCAGCAGTGAGGGGGCACCCGGGACAGGGTACAAGGAGACCCAGTACTTC,CASSEGAPGTGYKETQYF,TRBV10-2,TRBD1,TRBJ2-5,-
TGTGCCAGTAGCAGGACTAGCGGTGAGACCCAGTACTTC,CASSRTSGETQYF,TRBV19,TRBD2,TRBJ2-5,-
TGTGCCAGCAGCGTATTATCCGGGGCCAACGTCCTGACTTTC,CASSVLSGANVLTF,TRBV9,-,TRBJ2-6,-
TGTGCCAGCAGAACCTCGGGACAGTCCTTCACTGAAGCTTTCTTT,CASRTSGQSFTEAFF,TRBV6-5,TRBD1,TRBJ1-1,-
TGTGCCAGCAGTTCCGATGACTATGGCGTAAACATTCAGTACTTC,CASSSDDYGVNIQYF,TRBV27,-,TRBJ2-4,-
TGTGCCAGCAGTGAAGTACGGCAGGGTTTTCTCTACACCTTC,CASSEVRQGFLYTF,TRBV6-1,-,TRBJ1-2,-
TGTGCCGGACGAGGGACAAGATCTAACTATGGCTACACCTTC,CAGRGTRSNYGYTF,TRBV28,-,TRBJ1-2,-
TGTGCCAGTAGTATGGACAGGGGTAGAAACATTCAGTACTTC,CASSMDRGRNIQYF,TRBV19,TRBD1,TRBJ2-4,-
TGTGCCAGCAGCCAAGGAGGAAGGCTTGAAAAACTGTTTTTT,CASSQGGRLEKLFF,TRBV3-1/TRBV3-2,-,TRBJ1-4,-
TGTGCCAGCAGCTCGACAGGGGGCAGTTCACCCCTCCACTTT,CASSSTGGSSPLHF,TRBV7-2,TRBD1,TRBJ1-6,-
TGTGCTAGCAGCTTACGCGCGGGGGGGTCCGGGAATGAGCAGTTCTTC,CASSLRAGGSGNEQFF,TRBV7-7,TRBD2,TRBJ2-1,once
TGTGCCAGCAGCCAAGAGTGGGGGCGGGAGACCCAGTACTTC,CASSQEWGRETQYF,TRBV3-1/TRBV3-2,-,TRBJ2-5,-
TGTGCCAGCAGCTTCCGGACAGGGGAGCTGTTTTTT,CASSFRTGELFF,TRBV3-1/TRBV3-2,-,TRBJ2-2,-
TGCGCCAGCAGCCCGGGACTAGCCGGAGAAAATGTCAACAATGAGCAGTTCTTC,CASSPGLAGENVNNEQFF,TRBV5-1,TRBD2,TRBJ2-1,-
TGTGCCAGCAGTACACCGGGACAGGGGTATTCTGGCTACACCTTC,CASSTPGQGYSGYTF,TRBV27,TRBD1,TRBJ1-2,-
TGTGCCAGCAGTACGACTAGCGGGTACGAGCAGTACTTC,CASSTTSGYEQYF,TRBV6-5,TRBD2,TRBJ2-7,-
TGTGCCAGCAGCTTAGTAGGGGGGGGCGCCGGGGAGCTGTTTTTT,CASSLVGGGAGELFF,TRBV7-8,-,TRBJ2-2,few
TGTGCCAGCAGTCCCCGACACTTAAACACTGAAGCTTTCTTT,CASSPRHLNTEAFF,TRBV9,-,TRBJ1-1,-
TGCGCCAGCAGCCAAGATAGACAGGGGTGGGGCGAGCAGTACTTC,CASSQDRQGWGEQYF,TRBV4-1,TRBD1,TRBJ2-7,-
TGTGCCAGCAGCCCACTCCAGGGGTCTGGGGCCAACGTCCTGACTTTC,CASSPLQGSGANVLTF,TRBV7-6,-,TRBJ2-6,-
TGTGCCAGCAGCTTAGCCCCAGACAGGACCTCTGGAAACACCATATATTTT,CASSLAPDRTSGNTIYF,TRBV7-2,-,TRBJ1-3,-
TGTGCCAGCAGCTTAGAACTAGCAGCGTCCTACGAGCAGTACTTC,CASSLELAASYEQYF,TRBV7-2,-,TRBJ2-7,once
TGTGCCAGCAGCTTCGACAGGGGGTCACACAATGAGCAGTTCTTC,CASSFDRGSHNEQFF,TRBV7-3,TRBD1,TRBJ2-1,-
TGCGCCAGCAGCCAGACAAACAGACCCACCGGGGAGCTGTTTTTT,CASSQTNRPTGELFF,TRBV4-3,-,TRBJ2-2,-
TGCGCCAGCAGCCAAGATCTGCTAGCGGGCACCACAGATACGCAGTATTTT,CASSQDLLAGTTDTQYF,TRBV4-3,TRBD2,TRBJ2-3,-
TGTGCCAGCAGTGAATTGGGGACAGGGTCCTACGAGCAGTACTTC,CASSELGTGSYEQYF,TRBV25-1,TRBD1,TRBJ2-7,once
TGTGCCATCCGGAAAGGGCCTAGCGGGGGGGCGGAGACCCAGTACTTC,CAIRKGPSGGAETQYF,TRBV6-6,TRBD2,TRBJ2-5,-
TGTGCCAGCAGCGGGTGGGGGGCCTACGAGCAGTACTTC,CASSGWGAYEQYF,TRBV7-9,-,TRBJ2-7,-
TGTGCCAGCAGACTTCAGGGCAACGGGAACACTGAAGCTTTCTTT,CASRLQGNGNTEAFF,TRBV27,-,TRBJ1-1,-
TGTGCCAGCAGCAGATACAGGGGGCACATAGCCAAAAACATTCAGTACTTC,CASSRYRGHIAKNIQYF,TRBV5-6,TRBD1,TRBJ2-4,-
TGTGCCAGCAGCTCGGGACAGGGGGCCCTCAATGAGCAGTTCTTC,CASSSGQGALNEQFF,TRBV11-3,TRBD1,TRBJ2-1,-
TGTGCCAGTAGTAAACAGGGTTCTGGGGCCAACGTCCTGACTTTC,CASSKQGSGANVLTF,TRBV19,-,TRBJ2-6,-
TGTGCCAGCAGCTTAGAACAGGGGCGGACCTACGAGCAGTACTTC,CASSLEQGRTYEQYF,TRBV7-2,TRBD1,TRBJ2-7,-
TGTGCCAGCTCACCACAAGAGACAGCTAGCAATCAGCCCCAGCATTTT,CASSPQETASNQPQHF,TRBV18,-,TRBJ1-5,-
TGTGCCAGCAGCTTAGATATCCGGGACCAAGAGACCCAGTACTTC,CASSLDIRDQETQYF,TRBV11-2,-,TRBJ2-5,-
TGCGCCAGCAGCGCATCAGGGGGTTTACTATACAATGAGCAGTTCTTC,CASSASGGLLYNEQFF,TRBV5-1,TRBD1,TRBJ2-1,-
TGTGCCACCAGGCCAGGACACCCGGTAAACACAGATACGCAGTATTTT,CATRPGHPVNTDTQYF,TRBV24-1,-,TRBJ2-3,-
TGCAGCGCCCTCCCAGCGGGGGATTACACCGGGGAGCTGTTTTTT,CSALPAGDYTGELFF,TRBV29-1,TRBD2,TRBJ2-2,-
TGTGCCAGCAGCGAACAGGGATCCTACGGGGCCAACGTCCTGACTTTC,CASSEQGSYGANVLTF,TRBV7-3,-,TRBJ2-6,-